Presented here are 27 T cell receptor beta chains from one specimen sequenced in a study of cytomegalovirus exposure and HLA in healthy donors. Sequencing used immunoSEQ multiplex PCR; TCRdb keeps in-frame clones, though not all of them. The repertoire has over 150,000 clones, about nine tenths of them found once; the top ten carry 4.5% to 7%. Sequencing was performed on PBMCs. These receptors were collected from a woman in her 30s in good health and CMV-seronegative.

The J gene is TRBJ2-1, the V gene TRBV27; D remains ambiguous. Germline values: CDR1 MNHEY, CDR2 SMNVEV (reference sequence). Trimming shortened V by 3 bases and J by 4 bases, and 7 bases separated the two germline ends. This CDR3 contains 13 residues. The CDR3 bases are TGTGCCAGCAGTTTCAATAGGTACAATGAGCAGTTCTTC. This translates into CASSFNRYNEQFF.

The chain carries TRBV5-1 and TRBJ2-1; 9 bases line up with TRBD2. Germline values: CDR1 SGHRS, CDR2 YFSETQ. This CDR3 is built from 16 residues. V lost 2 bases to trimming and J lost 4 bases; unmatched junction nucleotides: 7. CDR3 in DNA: TGCGCCAGCAGCTTCTTTAGCGGGAGAGCATACAATGAGCAGTTCTTC. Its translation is CASSFFSGRAYNEQFF.

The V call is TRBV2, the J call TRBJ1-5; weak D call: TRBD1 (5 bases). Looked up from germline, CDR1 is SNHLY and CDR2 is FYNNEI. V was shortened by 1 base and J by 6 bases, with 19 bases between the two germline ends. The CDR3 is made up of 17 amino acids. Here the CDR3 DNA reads TGTGCCAGCAGTGAAGACTATCCGGCAGGGTGGGGTCAGCCCCAGCATTTT. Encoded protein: CASSEDYPAGWGQPQHF.

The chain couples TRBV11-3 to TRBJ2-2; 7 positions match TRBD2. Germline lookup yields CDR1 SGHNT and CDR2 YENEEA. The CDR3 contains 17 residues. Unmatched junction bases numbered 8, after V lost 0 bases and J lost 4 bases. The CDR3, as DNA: TGTGCCAGCAGCTTAGAGTCGGGGGGATTTAGCACCGGGGAGCTGTTTTTT. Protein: CASSLESGGFSTGELFF.

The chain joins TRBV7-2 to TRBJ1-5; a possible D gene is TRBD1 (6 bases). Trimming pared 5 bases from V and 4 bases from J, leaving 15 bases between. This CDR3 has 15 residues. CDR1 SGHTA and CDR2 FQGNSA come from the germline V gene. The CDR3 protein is CASSPQGQLNQPQHF. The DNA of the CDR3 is TGTGCCAGCAGCCCACAAGGACAGTTAAATCAGCCCCAGCATTTT.

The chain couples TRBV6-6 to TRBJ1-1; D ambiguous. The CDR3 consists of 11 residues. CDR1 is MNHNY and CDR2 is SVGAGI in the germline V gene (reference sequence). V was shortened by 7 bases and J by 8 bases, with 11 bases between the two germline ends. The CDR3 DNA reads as TGTGCCAGCACGGCCGGGCCCGAAGCTTTCTTT. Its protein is CASTAGPEAFF.

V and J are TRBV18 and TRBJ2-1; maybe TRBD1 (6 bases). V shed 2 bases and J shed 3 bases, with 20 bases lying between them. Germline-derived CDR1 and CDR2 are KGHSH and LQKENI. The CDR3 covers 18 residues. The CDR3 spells CASSPALFRDKFYNEQFF. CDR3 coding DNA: TGTGCCAGCTCACCAGCGTTATTTCGGGACAAATTCTACAATGAGCAGTTCTTC.

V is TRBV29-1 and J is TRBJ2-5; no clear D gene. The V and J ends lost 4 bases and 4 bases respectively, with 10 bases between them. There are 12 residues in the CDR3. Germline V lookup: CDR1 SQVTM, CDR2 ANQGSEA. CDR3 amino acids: CSVVSGVETQYF. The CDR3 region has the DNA TGCAGCGTTGTTTCTGGGGTAGAGACCCAGTACTTC.

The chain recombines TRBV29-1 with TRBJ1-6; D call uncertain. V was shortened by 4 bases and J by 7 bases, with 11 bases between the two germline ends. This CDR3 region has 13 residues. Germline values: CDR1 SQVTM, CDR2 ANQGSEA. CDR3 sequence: CSVASGINSPLHF. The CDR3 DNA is TGCAGCGTTGCTTCGGGGATCAATTCACCCCTCCACTTT.

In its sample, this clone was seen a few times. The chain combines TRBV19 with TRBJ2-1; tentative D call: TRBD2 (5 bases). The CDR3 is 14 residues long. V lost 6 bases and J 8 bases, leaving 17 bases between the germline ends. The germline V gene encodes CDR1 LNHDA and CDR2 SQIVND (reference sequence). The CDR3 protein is CASRGRRGPDEQFF. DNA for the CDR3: TGTGCCAGTAGAGGGCGGAGAGGGCCCGATGAGCAGTTCTTC. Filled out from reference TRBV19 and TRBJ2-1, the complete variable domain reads DGGITQSPKYLFRKEGQNVTLSCEQNLNHDAMYWYRQDPGQGLRLIYYSQIVNDFQKGDIAEGYSVSREKKESFPLTVTSAQKNPTAFYLCASRGRRGPDEQFFGPGTRLTVL.

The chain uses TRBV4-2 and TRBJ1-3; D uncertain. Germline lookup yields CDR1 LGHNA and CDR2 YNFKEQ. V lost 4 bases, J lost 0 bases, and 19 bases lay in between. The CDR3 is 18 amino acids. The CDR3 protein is CASSRQVDPASSGNTIYF. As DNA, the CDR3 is TGTGCCAGCAGCCGCCAGGTGGACCCCGCCTCCTCTGGAAACACCATATATTTT.

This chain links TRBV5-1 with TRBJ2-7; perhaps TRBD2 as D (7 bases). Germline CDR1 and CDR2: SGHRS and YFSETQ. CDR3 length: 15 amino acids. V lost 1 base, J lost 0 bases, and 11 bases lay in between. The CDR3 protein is CASSLTGRDSYEQYF. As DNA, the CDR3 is TGCGCCAGCAGCTTGACAGGGAGGGACTCCTACGAGCAGTACTTC.

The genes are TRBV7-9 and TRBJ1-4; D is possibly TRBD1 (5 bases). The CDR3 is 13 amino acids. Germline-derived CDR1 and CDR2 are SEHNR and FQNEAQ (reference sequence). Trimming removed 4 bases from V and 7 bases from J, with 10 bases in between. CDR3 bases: TGTGCCAGCAGCTCAGGGTCGAGTGAAAAACTGTTTTTT. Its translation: CASSSGSSEKLFF.

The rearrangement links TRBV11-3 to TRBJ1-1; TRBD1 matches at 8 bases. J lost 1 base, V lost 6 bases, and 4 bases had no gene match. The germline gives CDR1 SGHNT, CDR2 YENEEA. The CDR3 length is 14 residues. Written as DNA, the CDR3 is TGTGCCAGCAGTGCTGGGACAGGGAACACTGAAGCTTTCTTT. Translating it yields CASSAGTGNTEAFF.

CDR3 sequence reads: CASSEGKGILDGYTF. The CDR3 nucleotides are TGTGCCAGCAGCGAGGGGAAGGGGATTTTGGATGGCTACACCTTC. The chain joins TRBV9 to TRBJ1-2; TRBD1 is a possible D gene (5 bases). V dropped 3 bases and J dropped 6 bases, with 18 bases sitting between them. The CDR3 is 15 residues long. Germline V lookup: CDR1 SGDLS, CDR2 YYNGEE.

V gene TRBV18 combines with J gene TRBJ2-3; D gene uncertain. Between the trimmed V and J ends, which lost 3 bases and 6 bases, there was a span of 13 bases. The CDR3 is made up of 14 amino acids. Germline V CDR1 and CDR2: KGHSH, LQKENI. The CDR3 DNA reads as TGTGCCAGCTCACCGGGCAGCCCCAGGGATACGCAGTATTTT. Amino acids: CASSPGSPRDTQYF.

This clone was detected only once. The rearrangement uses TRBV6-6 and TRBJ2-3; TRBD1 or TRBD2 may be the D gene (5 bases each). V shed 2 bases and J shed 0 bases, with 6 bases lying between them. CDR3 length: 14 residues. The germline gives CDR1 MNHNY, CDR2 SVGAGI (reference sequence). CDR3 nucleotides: TGTGCCAGCAGTTACAGGGACAGCACAGATACGCAGTATTTT. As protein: CASSYRDSTDTQYF.

The CDR3 sequence: CASSLPGGPNTGELFF. The CDR3 DNA follows: TGTGCCAGCAGCTTACCGGGAGGGCCTAACACCGGGGAGCTGTTTTTT. This chain links TRBV5-4 with TRBJ2-2, with 8 bases that match TRBD2. The CDR3 is 16 residues long. V lost 2 bases to trimming and J lost 2 bases; unmatched junction nucleotides: 5. Germline CDR1 and CDR2: SGHNT and YYREEE (reference sequence).

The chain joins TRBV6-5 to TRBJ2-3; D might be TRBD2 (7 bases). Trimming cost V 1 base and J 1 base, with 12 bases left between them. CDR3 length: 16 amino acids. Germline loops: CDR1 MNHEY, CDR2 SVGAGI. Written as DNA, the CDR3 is TGTGCCAGCAGTTACTATACGGGGGGCGGCACAGATACGCAGTATTTT. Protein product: CASSYYTGGGTDTQYF.

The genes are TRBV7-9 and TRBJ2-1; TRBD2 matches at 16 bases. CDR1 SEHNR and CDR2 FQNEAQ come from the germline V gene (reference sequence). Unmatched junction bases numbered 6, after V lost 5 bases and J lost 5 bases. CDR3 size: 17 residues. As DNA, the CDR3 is TGTGCCAGCAGCCCCGGGACTAGCGGGAGGGTAAACAATGAGCAGTTCTTC. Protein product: CASSPGTSGRVNNEQFF. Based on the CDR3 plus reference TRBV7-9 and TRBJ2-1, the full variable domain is DTGVSQNPRHKITKRGQNVTFRCDPISEHNRLYWYRQTLGQGPEFLTYFQNEAQLEKSRLLSDRFSAERPKGSFSTLEIQRTEQGDSAMYLCASSPGTSGRVNNEQFFGPGTRLTVL.

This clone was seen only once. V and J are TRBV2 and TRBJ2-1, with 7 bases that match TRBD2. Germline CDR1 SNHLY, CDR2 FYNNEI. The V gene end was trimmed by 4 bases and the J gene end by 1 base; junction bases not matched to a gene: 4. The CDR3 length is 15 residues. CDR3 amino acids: CASSGWGGSYNEQFF. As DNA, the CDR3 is TGTGCCAGCAGTGGCTGGGGGGGTTCCTACAATGAGCAGTTCTTC. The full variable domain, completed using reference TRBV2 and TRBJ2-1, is EPEVTQTPSHQVTQMGQEVILRCVPISNHLYFYWYRQILGQKVEFLVSFYNNEISEKSEIFDDQFSVERPDGSNFTLKIRSTKLEDSAMYFCASSGWGGSYNEQFFGPGTRLTVL.

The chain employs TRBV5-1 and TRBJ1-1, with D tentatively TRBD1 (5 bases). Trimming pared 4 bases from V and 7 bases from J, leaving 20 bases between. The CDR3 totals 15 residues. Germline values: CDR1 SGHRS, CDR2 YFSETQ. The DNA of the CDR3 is TGCGCCAGCAGCCAATCCTATCCGGGACGGGGTGAAGCTTTCTTT. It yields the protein CASSQSYPGRGEAFF.

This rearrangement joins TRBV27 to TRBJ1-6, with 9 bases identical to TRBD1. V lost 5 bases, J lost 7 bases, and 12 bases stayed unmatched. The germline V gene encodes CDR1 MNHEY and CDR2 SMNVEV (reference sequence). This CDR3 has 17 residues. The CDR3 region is CASSPYRGTGKNSPLHF. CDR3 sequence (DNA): TGTGCCAGCAGTCCCTACCGGGGGACAGGGAAAAATTCACCCCTCCACTTT.

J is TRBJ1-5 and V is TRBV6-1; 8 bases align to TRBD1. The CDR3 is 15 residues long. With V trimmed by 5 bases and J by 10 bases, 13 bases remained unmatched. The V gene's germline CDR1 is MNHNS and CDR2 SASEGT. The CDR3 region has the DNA TGTGCCAGCAGTACGCGGACAGGGTCCTCAACCCCCCAGCATTTT. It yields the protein CASSTRTGSSTPQHF.

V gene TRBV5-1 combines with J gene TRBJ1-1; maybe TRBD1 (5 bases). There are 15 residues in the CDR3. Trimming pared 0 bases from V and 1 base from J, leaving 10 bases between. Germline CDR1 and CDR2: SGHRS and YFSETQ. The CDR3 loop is CASSLDLGGNTEAFF. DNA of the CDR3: TGCGCCAGCAGCTTGGATCTCGGGGGGAACACTGAAGCTTTCTTT.

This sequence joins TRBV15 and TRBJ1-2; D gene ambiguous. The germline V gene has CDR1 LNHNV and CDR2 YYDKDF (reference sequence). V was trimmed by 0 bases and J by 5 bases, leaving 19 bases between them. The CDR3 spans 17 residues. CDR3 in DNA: TGTGCCACCAGCAGAGATTATAACTTGGGCAGGAATTATGGCTACACCTTC. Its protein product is CATSRDYNLGRNYGYTF. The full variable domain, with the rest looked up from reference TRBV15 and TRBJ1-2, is DAMVIQNPRYQVTQFGKPVTLSCSQTLNHNVMYWYQQKSSQAPKLLFHYYDKDFNNEADTPDNFQSRRPNTSFCFLDIRSPGLGDTAMYLCATSRDYNLGRNYGYTFGSGTRLTVV.

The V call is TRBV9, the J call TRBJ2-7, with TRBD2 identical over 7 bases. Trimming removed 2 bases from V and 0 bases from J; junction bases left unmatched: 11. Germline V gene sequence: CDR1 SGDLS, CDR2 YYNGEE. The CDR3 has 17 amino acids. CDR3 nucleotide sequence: TGTGCCAGCAGCGTCGGTCTAGCGGTGGGAAGCTCCTACGAGCAGTACTTC. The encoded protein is CASSVGLAVGSSYEQYF.